Listed below are T cell receptor beta chains from one sample, sequenced in a study of T-cell memory formation after mild COVID-19. TCRdb ran MiXCR on the 5' RACE reads and lists one entry per CDR3 protein. The data contain roughly 300,000 distinct CDR3 sequences, about 17% of them seen just once; the ten biggest clones take up 20% to 25%. Sequencing input: PBMCs or a T cell subset sorted from them (not recorded which). The receptor source for this set is a man younger than 35 who had mild COVID-19 (a few samples of this study predate the infection). Cell type and time point are not known. CDR3s include the opening cysteine and the closing phenylalanine or tryptophan. Fields, in order: V gene, D gene, clone size, J gene, CDR3 protein, CDR3 DNA. The D gene is left open where the match is weak. Not every row has a clone size; where given, it reads once, few, many or a size class.

V: TRBV7-3; D: TRBD2; size: many; J: TRBJ2-3; CDR3: CASSFGLATDTQYF; DNA: TGTGCCAGCAGCTTCGGACTAGCGACAGATACGCAGTATTTT
V: TRBV7-9; D: -; size: few; J: TRBJ2-5; CDR3: CASSGAGSRETQYF; DNA: TGTGCCAGCAGTGGGGCCGGGTCTCGAGAGACCCAGTACTTC
V: TRBV5-1; D: -; size: -; J: TRBJ1-1; CDR3: CASSWTRDSGSEAFF; DNA: TGCGCCAGCAGCTGGACGCGGGACTCTGGCTCTGAAGCTTTCTTT
V: TRBV5-1; D: -; size: -; J: TRBJ2-2; CDR3: CASSWSVPKNTGELFF; DNA: TGCGCCAGCAGCTGGAGCGTCCCAAAGAACACCGGGGAGCTGTTTTTT
V: TRBV6-5; D: -; size: -; J: TRBJ2-7; CDR3: CASSQGPRSYEQYF; DNA: TGTGCCAGCAGCCAAGGGCCGCGATCCTACGAGCAGTACTTC
V: TRBV7-2; D: TRBD2; size: -; J: TRBJ2-2; CDR3: CASSLRALLAGLDGELFF; DNA: TGTGCCAGCAGCTTAAGGGCGCTTCTAGCGGGTTTAGACGGGGAGCTGTTTTTT
V: TRBV2; D: -; size: -; J: TRBJ1-1; CDR3: CASSGGSRVVFVFTEAFF; DNA: TGTGCCAGCAGTGGTGGGAGCAGGGTCGTCTTTGTTTTCACTGAAGCTTTCTTT
V: TRBV6-2/TRBV6-3; D: TRBD1; size: many; J: TRBJ2-7; CDR3: CASSQRDSAYEQYF; DNA: TGTGCCAGCAGTCAAAGGGACAGCGCCTACGAGCAGTACTTC
V: TRBV7-9; D: -; size: -; J: TRBJ2-4; CDR3: CASSFGTLGRELAKNIQYF; DNA: TGTGCCAGCAGCTTTGGGACTCTCGGAAGAGAATTAGCCAAAAACATTCAGTACTTC
V: TRBV5-1; D: -; size: -; J: TRBJ1-1; CDR3: CASSFRGPEPTLNTEAFF; DNA: TGCGCCAGCAGCTTTCGGGGGCCAGAACCGACCTTGAACACTGAAGCTTTCTTT
V: TRBV6-1; D: TRBD1; size: -; J: TRBJ1-5; CDR3: CASRDRVNQPQHF; DNA: TGTGCCAGCAGAGACAGGGTCAATCAGCCCCAGCATTTT
V: TRBV5-4; D: -; size: -; J: TRBJ2-2; CDR3: CASSDDDLNTGELFF; DNA: TGTGCCAGCAGCGATGACGACCTGAACACCGGGGAGCTGTTTTTT
V: TRBV12-3/TRBV12-4; D: -; size: few; J: TRBJ2-5; CDR3: CASRSNRDFETQYF; DNA: TGTGCCAGCAGATCGAACCGGGACTTTGAGACCCAGTACTTC
V: TRBV7-8; D: TRBD2; size: few; J: TRBJ2-3; CDR3: CASSLGLAEITDTQYF; DNA: TGTGCCAGCAGCTTAGGCCTAGCGGAGATCACAGATACGCAGTATTTT
V: TRBV2; D: TRBD1; size: -; J: TRBJ2-2; CDR3: CASSRQGPTNTGELFF; DNA: TGTGCCAGCAGCAGACAGGGACCTACGAACACCGGGGAGCTGTTTTTT
V: TRBV24-1; D: -; size: -; J: TRBJ2-1; CDR3: CATSFKGTAEQFF; DNA: TGTGCCACCAGTTTTAAGGGAACGGCTGAGCAGTTCTTC
V: TRBV4-1; D: TRBD2; size: -; J: TRBJ2-3; CDR3: CASSQEWAGGRDTQYF; DNA: TGCGCCAGCAGCCAAGAATGGGCGGGGGGAAGAGATACGCAGTATTTT
V: TRBV27; D: TRBD2; size: -; J: TRBJ2-7; CDR3: CASSLRGDIYEQYF; DNA: TGTGCCAGCAGTTTGCGGGGGGACATCTACGAGCAGTACTTC
V: TRBV2; D: -; size: few; J: TRBJ2-4; CDR3: CASRAGLAKNIQYF; DNA: TGTGCCAGCAGGGCTGGCCTAGCCAAAAACATTCAGTACTTC
V: TRBV6-2/TRBV6-3; D: TRBD2; size: -; J: TRBJ2-3; CDR3: CASSRLAGAVADTQYF; DNA: TGTGCCAGCAGCCGTCTAGCGGGGGCCGTAGCAGATACGCAGTATTTT
V: TRBV20-1; D: TRBD2; size: -; J: TRBJ2-1; CDR3: CSARPDGEGAYNEQFF; DNA: TGCAGTGCTAGACCCGACGGGGAGGGCGCTTACAATGAGCAGTTCTTC
V: TRBV7-3; D: TRBD1; size: -; J: TRBJ1-1; CDR3: CASSPGQGRPEAFF; DNA: TGTGCCAGCAGCCCTGGACAGGGAAGGCCTGAAGCTTTCTTT
V: TRBV28; D: -; size: few; J: TRBJ1-5; CDR3: CASSSLDGTLTNQPQHF; DNA: TGTGCCAGCAGCAGCTTAGACGGGACTCTCACCAATCAGCCCCAGCATTTT
V: TRBV4-3; D: -; size: -; J: TRBJ2-5; CDR3: CASSQDSSQETQYF; DNA: TGCGCCAGCAGCCAAGATTCTAGCCAAGAGACCCAGTACTTC
V: TRBV18; D: -; size: -; J: TRBJ2-5; CDR3: CASSPGFQETQYF; DNA: TGTGCCAGCTCACCGGGATTCCAAGAGACCCAGTACTTC
V: TRBV4-2; D: -; size: few; J: TRBJ1-6; CDR3: CASSPEGAAYNSPLHF; DNA: TGTGCCAGCAGCCCAGAAGGGGCAGCGTATAATTCACCCCTCCACTTT
V: TRBV3-1; D: -; size: once; J: TRBJ1-2; CDR3: CASSHLGTDGYTF; DNA: TGTGCCAGCAGCCACTTGGGAACGGATGGCTACACCTTC
V: TRBV15; D: TRBD2; size: -; J: TRBJ2-5; CDR3: CATSRGLAGGGETQYF; DNA: TGTGCCACCAGCAGAGGACTAGCGGGGGGTGGGGAGACCCAGTACTTC
V: TRBV25-1; D: TRBD1; size: many; J: TRBJ1-1; CDR3: CASTGSGGFSEAFF; DNA: TGTGCCAGCACCGGATCAGGGGGCTTCTCTGAAGCTTTCTTT
V: TRBV4-1; D: -; size: few; J: TRBJ2-5; CDR3: CASSQSRGHQETQYF; DNA: TGCGCCAGCAGCCAATCCCGAGGGCACCAAGAGACCCAGTACTTC
V: TRBV12-1; D: -; size: few; J: TRBJ2-1; CDR3: CASRRDLANNEQFF; DNA: TGTGCCAGCCGGCGGGACTTAGCCAACAATGAGCAGTTCTTC
V: TRBV7-9; D: -; size: many; J: TRBJ1-2; CDR3: CASSLVRQLAYGYTF; DNA: TGTGCCAGCAGCTTAGTCAGGCAGTTGGCCTATGGCTACACCTTC
V: TRBV4-3; D: -; size: -; J: TRBJ2-1; CDR3: CASSQVSTGTEQFF; DNA: TGCGCCAGCAGCCAAGTCTCCACTGGGACCGAGCAGTTCTTC
V: TRBV6-5; D: -; size: -; J: TRBJ2-3; CDR3: CASRTPTDTQYF; DNA: TGTGCCAGCAGGACCCCCACAGATACGCAGTATTTT
V: TRBV20-1; D: -; size: -; J: TRBJ2-1; CDR3: CSATGGIILYNEQFF; DNA: TGCAGTGCTACCGGGGGCATAATCCTCTACAATGAGCAGTTCTTC
V: TRBV7-8; D: -; size: -; J: TRBJ2-2; CDR3: CASSGGAANTGELFF; DNA: TGTGCCAGCAGCGGGGGGGCAGCGAACACCGGGGAGCTGTTTTTT
V: TRBV5-5; D: -; size: -; J: TRBJ1-4; CDR3: CASSPGILNTAEKLFF; DNA: TGTGCCAGCAGCCCTGGTATCCTCAACACCGCTGAAAAACTGTTTTTT
V: TRBV6-6; D: -; size: -; J: TRBJ1-5; CDR3: CASSYRPRGDGAQHF; DNA: TGTGCCAGCAGTTACAGGCCTAGGGGGGATGGTGCCCAGCATTTT
V: TRBV12-3/TRBV12-4; D: -; size: -; J: TRBJ1-1; CDR3: CASNLGDTEAFF; DNA: TGTGCCAGCAACCTTGGAGACACTGAAGCTTTCTTT
V: TRBV28; D: -; size: few; J: TRBJ2-5; CDR3: CASSESRVVLGKTQYF; DNA: TGTGCCAGCAGTGAAAGTAGGGTCGTGCTAGGAAAGACCCAGTACTTC
V: TRBV20-1; D: TRBD1; size: few; J: TRBJ2-3; CDR3: CSATPFTGAWSTDTQYF; DNA: TGCAGTGCTACCCCCTTTACAGGGGCGTGGAGCACAGATACGCAGTATTTT
V: TRBV9; D: -; size: few; J: TRBJ2-1; CDR3: CASSVDPVSYNEQFF; DNA: TGTGCCAGCAGCGTAGATCCGGTGTCCTACAATGAGCAGTTCTTC
V: TRBV29-1; D: -; size: many; J: TRBJ2-5; CDR3: CSVEDRGSQETQYF; DNA: TGCAGCGTTGAAGATCGAGGGAGCCAAGAGACCCAGTACTTC
V: TRBV15; D: -; size: -; J: TRBJ2-1; CDR3: CATSRDYHGVRDEQFF; DNA: TGTGCCACCAGCAGAGATTATCACGGGGTTCGGGATGAGCAGTTCTTC
V: TRBV10-2; D: -; size: -; J: TRBJ2-5; CDR3: CASRAGYETQYF; DNA: TGCGCCAGCAGGGCGGGTTACGAGACCCAGTACTTC
V: TRBV6-1; D: TRBD1; size: few; J: TRBJ2-1; CDR3: CASSPGQLLTYNEQFF; DNA: TGTGCCAGCAGTCCGGGACAGCTTTTAACCTACAATGAGCAGTTCTTC
V: TRBV4-1; D: TRBD1; size: -; J: TRBJ2-2; CDR3: CASSHWDSRLSWELFF; DNA: TGCGCCAGCAGCCACTGGGACAGCCGGTTGTCGTGGGAGCTGTTTTTT
V: TRBV7-9; D: -; size: few; J: TRBJ1-1; CDR3: CASSQVNGRFKLAFF; DNA: TGTGCCAGCAGCCAAGTGAATGGGAGGTTTAAGTTGGCTTTCTTT